This T cell receptor (beta chain) emerged from a study of vaccination and CD4 T cells after COVID-19. This clonotype was seen a few times. The antigen remains undetermined. Researchers used the Oncomine TCR Beta short-read assay to sequence DNA from cultured CD4+ T cells. TCRdb fed the PCR reads into MiXCR, producing one record per CDR3 protein. The sample holds some 15,000 distinct CDR3 sequences, around 47% seen once. The sample's time point: late sampling 161 to 241 days after vaccination in a few convalescent patients. Stated treatment: approximately 11-day PBMC culture with coronavirus spike peptide pools or control peptides (ViraFEST assay). The junction had 8 bases not matched to a gene; V was cut back by 3 bases and J by 6 bases. The germline gives CDR1 DFQATT, CDR2 SNEGSKA (reference sequence). This CDR3 comprises 15 residues.

This clonotype was sampled from a human donor who had recovered from COVID-19. The sample in question was CD4+ T cells from blood, cultured in vitro, obtained about 7 months after SARS-CoV-2 vaccination. The rearrangement links TRBV20-1 to TRBJ1-2; 12 bases line up with TRBD1. CDR3 residues: CSASEWDRGQDGYTF. In DNA, the CDR3 is TGCAGTGCTAGTGAATGGGACAGGGGGCAAGATGGCTACACCTTC.